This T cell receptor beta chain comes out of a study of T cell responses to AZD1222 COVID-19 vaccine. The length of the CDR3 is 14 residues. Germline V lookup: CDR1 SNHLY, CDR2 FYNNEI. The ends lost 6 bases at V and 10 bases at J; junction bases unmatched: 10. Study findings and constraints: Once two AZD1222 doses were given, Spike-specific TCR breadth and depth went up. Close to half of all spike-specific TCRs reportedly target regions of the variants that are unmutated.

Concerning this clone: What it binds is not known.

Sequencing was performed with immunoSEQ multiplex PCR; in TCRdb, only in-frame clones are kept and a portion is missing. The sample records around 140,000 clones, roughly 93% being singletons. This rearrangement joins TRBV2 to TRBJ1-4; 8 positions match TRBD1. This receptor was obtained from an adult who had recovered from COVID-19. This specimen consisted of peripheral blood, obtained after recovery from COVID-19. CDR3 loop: CASREVQGVGKLFF. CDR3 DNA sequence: TGTGCCAGCAGGGAGGTACAGGGGGTTGGAAAACTGTTTTTT.